The table lists the clone carrying this T cell receptor beta chain with a few counts. Antigen unknown. This sample was included in a study of identifying expanded T cells in peripheral blood. Regarding the study as a whole: Approximately 1.1 clones differed between technical replicates, versus about 15 and 19 over time. Variance in clone template counts between approximately 2-week samples significantly increased with total template count across all healthy donors.

Here immunoSEQ multiplex PCR was the method, and the copy in TCRdb shows in-frame clones only, minus some. This table holds 95,000 to 100,000 clones, around nine tenths found once. V was trimmed by 3 bases and J by 9 bases, leaving 9 bases between them. This CDR3 spans 13 amino acids. Germline V CDR1 and CDR2: MDHEN, SYDVKM. This sequence originates from a person aged 18 to 75 in good health. Sequenced material: blood. This chain joins TRBV28 and TRBJ1-6, with D perhaps TRBD1 (5 bases). CDR3 in amino acids: CASSLGGISPLHF. For the CDR3, the DNA is TGTGCCAGCAGTTTGGGGGGGATTTCACCCCTCCACTTT. Full variable domain (missing parts from reference TRBV28 and TRBJ1-6): DVKVTQSSRYLVKRTGEKVFLECVQDMDHENMFWYRQDPGLGLRLIYFSYDVKMKEKGDIPEGYSVSREKKERFSLILESASTNQTSMYLCASSLGGISPLHFGNGTRLTVT.